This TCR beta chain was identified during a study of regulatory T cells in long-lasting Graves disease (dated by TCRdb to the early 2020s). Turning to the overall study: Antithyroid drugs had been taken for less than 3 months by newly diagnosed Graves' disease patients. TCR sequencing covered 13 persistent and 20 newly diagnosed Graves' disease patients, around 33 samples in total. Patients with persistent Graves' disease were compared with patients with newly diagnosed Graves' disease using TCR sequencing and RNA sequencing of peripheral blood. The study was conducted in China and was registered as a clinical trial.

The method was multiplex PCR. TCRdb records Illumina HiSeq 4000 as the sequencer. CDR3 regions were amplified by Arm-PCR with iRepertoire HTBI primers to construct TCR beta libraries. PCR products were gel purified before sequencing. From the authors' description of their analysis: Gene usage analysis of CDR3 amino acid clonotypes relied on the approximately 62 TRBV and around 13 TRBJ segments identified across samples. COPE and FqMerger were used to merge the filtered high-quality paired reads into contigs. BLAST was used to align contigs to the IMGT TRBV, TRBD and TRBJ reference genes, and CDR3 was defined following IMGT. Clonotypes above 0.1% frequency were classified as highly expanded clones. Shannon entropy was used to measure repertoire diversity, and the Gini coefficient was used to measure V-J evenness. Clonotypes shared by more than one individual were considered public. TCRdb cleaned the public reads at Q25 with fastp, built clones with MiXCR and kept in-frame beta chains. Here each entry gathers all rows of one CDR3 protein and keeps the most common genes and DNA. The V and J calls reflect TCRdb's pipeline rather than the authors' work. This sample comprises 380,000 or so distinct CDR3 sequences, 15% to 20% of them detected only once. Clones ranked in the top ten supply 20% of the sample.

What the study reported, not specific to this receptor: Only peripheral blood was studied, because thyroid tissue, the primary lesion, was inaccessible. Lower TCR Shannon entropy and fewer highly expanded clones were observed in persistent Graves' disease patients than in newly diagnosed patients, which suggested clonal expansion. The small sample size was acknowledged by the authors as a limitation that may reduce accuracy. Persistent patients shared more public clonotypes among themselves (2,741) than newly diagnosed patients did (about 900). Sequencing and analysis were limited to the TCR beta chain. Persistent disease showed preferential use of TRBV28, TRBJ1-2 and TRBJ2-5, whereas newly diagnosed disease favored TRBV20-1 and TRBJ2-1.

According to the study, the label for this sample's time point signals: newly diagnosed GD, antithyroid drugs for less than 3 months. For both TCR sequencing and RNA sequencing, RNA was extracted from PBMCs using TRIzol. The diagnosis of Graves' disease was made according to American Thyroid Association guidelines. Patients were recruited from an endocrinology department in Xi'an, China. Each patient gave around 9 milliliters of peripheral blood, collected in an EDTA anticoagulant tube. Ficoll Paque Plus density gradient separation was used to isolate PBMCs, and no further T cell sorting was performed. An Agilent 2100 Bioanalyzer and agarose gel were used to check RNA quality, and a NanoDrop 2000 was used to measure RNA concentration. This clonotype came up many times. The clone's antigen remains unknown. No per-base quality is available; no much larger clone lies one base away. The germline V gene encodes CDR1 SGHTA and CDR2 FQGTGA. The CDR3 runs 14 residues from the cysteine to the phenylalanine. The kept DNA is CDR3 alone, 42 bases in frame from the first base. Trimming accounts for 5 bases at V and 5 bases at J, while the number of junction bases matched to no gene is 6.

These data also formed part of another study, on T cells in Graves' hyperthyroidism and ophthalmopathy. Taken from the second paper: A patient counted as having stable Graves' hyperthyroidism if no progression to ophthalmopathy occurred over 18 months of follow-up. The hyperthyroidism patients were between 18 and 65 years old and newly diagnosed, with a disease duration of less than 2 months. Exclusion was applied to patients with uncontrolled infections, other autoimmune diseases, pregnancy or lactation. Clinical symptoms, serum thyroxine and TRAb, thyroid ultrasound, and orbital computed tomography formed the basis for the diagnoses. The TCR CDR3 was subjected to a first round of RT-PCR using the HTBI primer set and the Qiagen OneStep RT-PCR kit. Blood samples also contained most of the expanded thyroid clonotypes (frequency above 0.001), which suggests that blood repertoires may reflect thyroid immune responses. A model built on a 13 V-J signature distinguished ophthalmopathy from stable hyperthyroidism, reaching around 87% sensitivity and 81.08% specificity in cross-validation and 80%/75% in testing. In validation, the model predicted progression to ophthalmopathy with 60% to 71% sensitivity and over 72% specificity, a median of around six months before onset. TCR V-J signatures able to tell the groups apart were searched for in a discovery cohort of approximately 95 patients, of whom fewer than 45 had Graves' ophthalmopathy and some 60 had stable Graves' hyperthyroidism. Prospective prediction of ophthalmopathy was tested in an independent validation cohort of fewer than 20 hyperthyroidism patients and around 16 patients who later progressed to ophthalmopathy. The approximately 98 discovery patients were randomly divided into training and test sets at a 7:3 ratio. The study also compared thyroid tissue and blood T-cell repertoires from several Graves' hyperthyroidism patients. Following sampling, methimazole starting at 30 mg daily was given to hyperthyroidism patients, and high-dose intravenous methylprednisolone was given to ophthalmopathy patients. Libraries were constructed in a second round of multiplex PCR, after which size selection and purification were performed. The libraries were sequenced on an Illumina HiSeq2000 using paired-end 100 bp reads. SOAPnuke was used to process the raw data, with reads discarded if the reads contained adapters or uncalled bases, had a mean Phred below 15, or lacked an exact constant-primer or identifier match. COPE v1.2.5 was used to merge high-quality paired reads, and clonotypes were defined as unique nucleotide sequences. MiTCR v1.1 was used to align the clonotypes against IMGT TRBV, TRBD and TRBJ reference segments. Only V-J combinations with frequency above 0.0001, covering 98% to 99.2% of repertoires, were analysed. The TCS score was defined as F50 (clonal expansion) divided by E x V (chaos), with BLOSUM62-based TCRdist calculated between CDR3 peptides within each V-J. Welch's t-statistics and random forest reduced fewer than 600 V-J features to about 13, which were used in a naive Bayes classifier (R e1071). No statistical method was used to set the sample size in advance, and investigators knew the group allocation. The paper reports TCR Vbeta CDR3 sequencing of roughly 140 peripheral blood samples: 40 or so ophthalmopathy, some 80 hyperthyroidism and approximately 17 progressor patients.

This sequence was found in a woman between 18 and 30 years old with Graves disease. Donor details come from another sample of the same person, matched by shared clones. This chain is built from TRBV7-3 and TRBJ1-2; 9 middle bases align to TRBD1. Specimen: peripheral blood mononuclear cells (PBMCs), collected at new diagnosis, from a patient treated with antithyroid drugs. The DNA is TGTGCCAGCAGCGCGGGACAGGGTTTGTATGGCTACACCTTC. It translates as CASSAGQGLYGYTF.